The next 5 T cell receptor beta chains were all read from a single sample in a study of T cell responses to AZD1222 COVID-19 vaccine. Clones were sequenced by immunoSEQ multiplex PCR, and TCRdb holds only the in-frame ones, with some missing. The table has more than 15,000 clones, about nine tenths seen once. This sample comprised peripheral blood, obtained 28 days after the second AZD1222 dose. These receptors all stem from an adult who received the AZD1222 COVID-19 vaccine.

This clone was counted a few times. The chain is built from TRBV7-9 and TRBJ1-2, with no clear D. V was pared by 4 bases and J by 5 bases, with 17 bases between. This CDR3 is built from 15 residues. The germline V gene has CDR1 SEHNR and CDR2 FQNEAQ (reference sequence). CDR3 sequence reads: CASSSSLGPFYGYTF. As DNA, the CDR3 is TGTGCCAGCAGCTCATCTTTAGGGCCTTTTTATGGCTACACCTTC.

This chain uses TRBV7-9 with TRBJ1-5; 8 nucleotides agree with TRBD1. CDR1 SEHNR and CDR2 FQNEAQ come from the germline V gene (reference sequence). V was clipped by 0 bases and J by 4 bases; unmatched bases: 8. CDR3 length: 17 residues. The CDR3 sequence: CASSLARIGQGNQPQHF. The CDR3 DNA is TGTGCCAGCAGCTTAGCGCGGATCGGACAGGGAAATCAGCCCCAGCATTTT.

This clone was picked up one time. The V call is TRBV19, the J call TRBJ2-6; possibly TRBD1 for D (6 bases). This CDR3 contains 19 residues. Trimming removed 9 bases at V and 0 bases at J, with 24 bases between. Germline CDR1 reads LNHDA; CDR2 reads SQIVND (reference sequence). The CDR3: CARHNDPGQFLSGANVLTF. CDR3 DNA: TGTGCCAGGCATAACGACCCGGGACAATTTCTCTCTGGGGCCAACGTCCTGACTTTC.

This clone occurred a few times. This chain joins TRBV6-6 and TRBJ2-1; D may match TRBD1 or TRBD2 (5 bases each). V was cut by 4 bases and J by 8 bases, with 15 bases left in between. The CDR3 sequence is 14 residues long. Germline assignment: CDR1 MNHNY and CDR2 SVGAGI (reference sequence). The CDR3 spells CASSSGTVWDEQFF. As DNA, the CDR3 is TGTGCCAGCAGTTCCGGGACCGTTTGGGATGAGCAGTTCTTC.

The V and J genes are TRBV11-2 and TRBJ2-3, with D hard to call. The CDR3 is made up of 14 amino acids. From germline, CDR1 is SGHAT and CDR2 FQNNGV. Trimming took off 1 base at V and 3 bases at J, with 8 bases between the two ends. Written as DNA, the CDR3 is TGTGCCAGCAGCTTAGTTTCAGATACAGATACGCAGTATTTT. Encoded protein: CASSLVSDTDTQYF.